The clone carrying this T cell receptor (beta chain) occurred a few times. Data came from immunoSEQ multiplex PCR; TCRdb stores just in-frame clones and leaves some out. The sample has under 95,000 clones; about 83% are singletons. Trimming removed 5 bases from V and 0 bases from J; junction bases left unmatched: 13. Germline assignment: CDR1 SEHNR and CDR2 FQNEAQ (reference sequence). This CDR3 has 17 amino acids. This sample stems from a study of blood T cell repertoires in COVID-19. The gene calls are TRBV7-9 and TRBJ2-7; the match to TRBD2 covers 7 bases. This sequence originates from a woman older than 75 with acute or convalescent COVID-19. The sample taken for sequencing was peripheral blood. CDR3 sequence (DNA): TGTGCCAGCAGCCCGGGGAGGCTAGCGGATACCTCCTACGAGCAGTACTTC. Amino acid sequence: CASSPGRLADTSYEQYF.